The 20 T cell receptor beta chains below all came from one sample that was sequenced in a study of blood T cell repertoires in COVID-19. Libraries were prepared by immunoSEQ multiplex PCR; TCRdb keeps only in-frame clonotypes and omits some of them. The table lists some 250,000 clones, just over 90% of them singletons. Sample: PBMCs or T cells enriched from blood (not recorded which). Receptors originate from a woman aged 40 to 49 with acute COVID-19.

This clone has just one count. The chain carries TRBV30 and TRBJ1-5; TRBD1 aligns across 9 bases. Germline V CDR1 and CDR2: GTSNPN, SVGIG (reference sequence). Losses at the gene ends were 1 base for V and 6 bases for J; bases not matched to a gene: 7. The CDR3 covers 15 residues. The CDR3 DNA follows: TGTGCCTGGAGTGAGGGACAGGGACGTAGTCAGCCCCAGCATTTT. Its protein product is CAWSEGQGRSQPQHF.

The chain recombines TRBV2 with TRBJ2-1; D might be TRBD1 (5 bases). The CDR3 runs 13 residues. The V gene's germline CDR1 is SNHLY and CDR2 FYNNEI. Trimming left V 7 bases short and J 5 bases short, with 12 bases between. The CDR3 sequence is CASMWGVNNEQFF. The CDR3 DNA sequence: TGTGCCAGCATGTGGGGCGTAAACAATGAGCAGTTCTTC.

This chain uses TRBV2 with TRBJ1-1; D uncertain. CDR3 size: 13 residues. Germline V gives CDR1 SNHLY, CDR2 FYNNEI. The V end was cut by 4 bases, the J end by 3 bases, with 9 bases between. The CDR3 reads CASSGRRDTEAFF. The DNA for the CDR3 is TGTGCCAGCAGTGGCCGCCGGGACACTGAAGCTTTCTTT. The variable domain in full, with the rest retrieved from reference TRBV2 and TRBJ1-1, is EPEVTQTPSHQVTQMGQEVILRCVPISNHLYFYWYRQILGQKVEFLVSFYNNEISEKSEIFDDQFSVERPDGSNFTLKIRSTKLEDSAMYFCASSGRRDTEAFFGQGTRLTVV.

The CDR3 protein is CASSQRSGGHGTQYF. The CDR3 DNA sequence: TGTGCCAGCAGCCAACGTAGCGGGGGGCACGGGACCCAGTACTTC. The V call is TRBV3-1 (or the pseudogene TRBV3-2), the J call TRBJ2-5, with 10 bases fitting TRBD2. CDR3 length: 15 amino acids. J lost 7 bases, V lost 2 bases, and 7 bases had no gene match. Germline CDR1 and CDR2: LGHDT and YNNKEL (reference sequence).

In its sample, this clone was seen once. The CDR3 here is CAWSPGSNSGNTIYF. The CDR3 DNA sequence: TGTGCCTGGAGTCCGGGGAGCAACTCTGGAAACACCATATATTTT. J is TRBJ1-3 and V is TRBV30; D not resolved. The CDR3 contains 15 residues. V lost 2 bases and J lost 0, with 11 bases in between. Germline V lookup: CDR1 GTSNPN, CDR2 SVGIG (reference sequence).

The rearrangement joins TRBV30 to TRBJ2-3; D possibly corresponds to TRBD2 (6 bases). Per germline, CDR1 GTSNPN and CDR2 SVGIG (reference sequence). The length of the CDR3 is 15 residues. V was pared by 0 bases and J by 6 bases, with 16 bases between. The CDR3 DNA reads as TGTGCCTGGAGTGTCTTGGGGGGTAAGGACGATACGCAGTATTTT. This sequence encodes CAWSVLGGKDDTQYF.

This chain uses TRBV12-3 or TRBV12-4 with TRBJ2-7; the match to TRBD2 covers 11 bases. Germline trimming cut 3 bases from V and 6 bases from J; bases unmatched to any gene: 1. The CDR3 spans 13 residues. The CDR3 bases are TGTGCCAGCAGTTTTGGGACTAGCGGCGAGCAGTACTTC. Translating gives CASSFGTSGEQYF.

The chain joins TRBV19 to TRBJ1-4, with a possible D match to TRBD1 (5 bases). V was pared by 5 bases and J by 0 bases, with 13 bases between. CDR1 and CDR2 (germline): LNHDA, SQIVND (reference sequence). The CDR3 covers 16 residues. The CDR3 reads CASSARKGATNEKLFF. The CDR3 nucleotides are TGTGCCAGTAGTGCACGCAAAGGGGCAACTAATGAAAAACTGTTTTTT.

DNA of the CDR3: TGTGCCAGTAGTGAAGCTAGCCCTGCCTACGAGCAGTACTTC. This encodes CASSEASPAYEQYF. The chain is built from TRBV19 and TRBJ2-7; a weak D match, TRBD2 (5 bases). From germline, CDR1 is LNHDA and CDR2 SQIVND (reference sequence). This CDR3 has 14 residues. V lost 5 bases and J 2 bases, leaving 13 bases between the germline ends.

The rearrangement links TRBV7-6 to TRBJ1-2; 12 nucleotides match TRBD1. Trimming cost V 4 bases and J 4 bases; bases outside gene matches: 1. The CDR3 loop spans 14 amino acids. The germline V gene has CDR1 SGHVS and CDR2 FNYEAQ. The CDR3 sequence: CASSSGQGAYGYTF. CDR3 in DNA: TGTGCCAGCAGCTCGGGACAGGGGGCCTATGGCTACACCTTC.

The V and J genes are TRBV29-1 and TRBJ1-1; 9 nucleotides line up with TRBD1. V lost 6 bases, J lost 4 bases, and 12 bases stayed unmatched. The CDR3 length is 15 residues. CDR1 SQVTM and CDR2 ANQGSEA come from the germline V gene. The CDR3 coding sequence is TGCAGCGTATCCTACAGGGGGCGTATGGGCACTGAAGCTTTCTTT. It codes for CSVSYRGRMGTEAFF.

V is TRBV5-1 and J is TRBJ2-7; TRBD1 is a possible D gene (6 bases). The CDR3 spans 14 residues. V was trimmed by 0 bases and J by 1 base, leaving 8 bases between them. Germline CDR1 SGHRS, CDR2 YFSETQ. The chain's CDR3 is CASSLADRSYEQYF. In DNA, the CDR3 is TGCGCCAGCAGCTTGGCAGACAGGTCCTACGAGCAGTACTTC.

This chain uses TRBV28 with TRBJ1-2; 12 bases match TRBD1. V dropped 11 bases and J dropped 8; count of bases not matched to a gene: 9. Germline V gene lookup returns CDR1 MDHEN and CDR2 SYDVKM. CDR3 length: 13 residues. CDR3: CAAPGQGARGYTF. The CDR3 DNA follows: TGTGCCGCCCCGGGACAGGGGGCGCGGGGCTACACCTTC.

The chain employs TRBV7-2 and TRBJ1-5, with 12 nucleotides matching TRBD1. This CDR3 is built from 19 residues. The germline gives CDR1 SGHTA, CDR2 FQGNSA. V lost 5 bases to trimming and J lost 2 bases; unmatched junction nucleotides: 13. The CDR3 loop reads CASSLMGGTGGFGNQPQHF. The DNA of the CDR3 is TGTGCCAGCAGCCTCATGGGCGGGACAGGGGGCTTTGGCAATCAGCCCCAGCATTTT.

This sequence joins TRBV11-2 and TRBJ2-3, with a weak D call TRBD1 (6 bases). Germline V CDR1 and CDR2: SGHAT, FQNNGV. This CDR3 contains 16 residues. V was shortened by 1 base and J by 4 bases, with 15 bases between the two germline ends. CDR3 DNA: TGTGCCAGCAGCTTAGCGGGGACAAGGTATTCAGATACGCAGTATTTT. It encodes CASSLAGTRYSDTQYF.

As concerns this clone: Other DNA sequences in the same sample also yield this CDR3. In DNA, the CDR3 is TGTGCCAGCAGTGAAGCGGGCAGGGCCTATGGCTACACCTTC. Encoded protein: CASSEAGRAYGYTF. The chain couples TRBV6-1 to TRBJ1-2; perhaps TRBD1 as D (5 bases). CDR3 length: 14 amino acids. The V end was cut by 0 bases, the J end by 4 bases, with 9 bases between. Germline V gene sequence: CDR1 MNHNS, CDR2 SASEGT.

In the case of this clone: The same CDR3 can be traced to other DNA sequences in this sample. This chain joins TRBV12-3 or TRBV12-4 and TRBJ1-2; 7 bases match TRBD1. The trim removed 6 bases at V and 3 bases at J, leaving 4 bases unmatched. The CDR3 runs to 13 residues. In DNA, the CDR3 is TGTGCCAGCAGCTCAACAGGGGACTATGGCTACACCTTC. Amino acid sequence: CASSSTGDYGYTF.

This chain uses TRBV5-1 with TRBJ1-6; D uncertain. V lost 0 bases and J 3 bases, leaving 19 bases between the germline ends. The germline gives CDR1 SGHRS, CDR2 YFSETQ. The CDR3 consists of 19 residues. CDR3 in amino acids: CASSLEGITTGYYNSPLHF. CDR3 DNA sequence: TGCGCCAGCAGCTTGGAAGGCATCACTACCGGATACTATAATTCACCCCTCCACTTT. The full variable domain, its missing parts supplied by reference TRBV5-1 and TRBJ1-6, is KAGVTQTPRYLIKTRGQQVTLSCSPISGHRSVSWYQQTPGQGLQFLFEYFSETQRNKGNFPGRFSGRQFSNSRSEMNVSTLELGDSALYLCASSLEGITTGYYNSPLHFGNGTRLTVT.

This chain uses TRBV11-2 with TRBJ2-1; D ambiguous. Germline loops: CDR1 SGHAT, CDR2 FQNNGV. CDR3 length: 14 amino acids. The V end lost 6 bases, the J end lost 0 bases, and 9 bases lay between the germline ends. The CDR3 bases are TGTGCCAGCAGGTCTCTGAGCTCCTACAATGAGCAGTTCTTC. The encoded protein is CASRSLSSYNEQFF. The full variable domain, its missing parts supplied by reference TRBV11-2 and TRBJ2-1, is EAGVAQSPRYKIIEKRQSVAFWCNPISGHATLYWYQQILGQGPKLLIQFQNNGVVDDSQLPKDRFSAERLKGVDSTLKIQPAKLEDSAVYLCASRSLSSYNEQFFGPGTRLTVL.

In this sample, this clone turned up once. The chain couples TRBV3-1 (or the pseudogene TRBV3-2) to TRBJ1-2, with 8 bases identical to TRBD1. From germline, CDR1 is LGHDT and CDR2 YNNKEL (reference sequence). Unmatched junction bases numbered 4, after V lost 0 bases and J lost 7 bases. This CDR3 region has 14 residues. CDR3: CASSQDATGVGYTF. CDR3 DNA sequence: TGTGCCAGCAGCCAAGATGCGACAGGGGTTGGCTACACCTTC.